This T cell receptor beta chain was identified in a study of shared clonotypes between healthy human individuals (TCRdb year 2020). In the study overall: A couple of women and a few men aged 18 to 49 years were included in the cohort. For each donor, three plates each were used for CD4 naive and CD4 memory, two plates were used for CD8 naive, and one plate was used for CD8 memory. To estimate repertoire size and how much clonotype sharing occurs between individuals, the study deeply sequenced the blood TCR repertoires of several healthy adults. Different laboratories and diverse techniques were used to prepare libraries and sequence TCR repertoires, to increase sequencing depth and limit assay-specific biases. Between about 0.8 and 9 billion PBMCs per donor were obtained by leukapheresis.

To note about this clone: It lacks a known antigen. No quality values exist for individual bases; no much larger clone is one base distant.

Paper-wide results and their limitations: Compared with non-shared clonotypes, the clonotypes found in all four sorted-subset donors had higher generation probabilities. Sharing across a few donors was observed for approximately 5% of naive CD4, about 3.2% of naive CD8, 2.3% of memory CD4, and around 0.42% of memory CD8 clonotypes. Incomplete sequencing was indicated by rarefaction of sorted-subset datasets, despite the large sequencing depth. Sampling was limited to blood, and TCR repertoires in tissue likely differ from TCR repertoires in blood. Based on pairwise subsampling, the degree of clonotype sharing among donors was expected to be affected by sequencing depth. Naive subsets generally had larger estimated clonotype richness than memory subsets. The genetic and exposure-history diversity represented was limited by the small number of donors.

Donors were healthy HIV-negative adults with no recently reported acute infections or vaccinations. Every donor was a Caucasian adult residing in Nashville, Tennessee, USA. CD4+ T cells were enriched through magnetic negative selection, after which naive cells were positively selected on CD45RA and the remaining negative fraction served as the memory subset. Blood was obtained by leukapheresis, after which PBMCs were separated by Ficoll-Histopaque density gradient centrifugation and cryopreserved in liquid nitrogen vapor phase. Analytical flow cytometry was used to check the purity and quantity of every magnetically sorted T cell population. Genomic DNA was isolated from each sorted fraction and quantified by UV absorbance on a Nanodrop 2000c. V and J lose 1 base and 0 bases, and a span of 4 bases separates them. From a lookup of the germline V gene, CDR1 and CDR2 are MNHNS and SASEGT. Measured from the cysteine to the phenylalanine, the CDR3 is 14 residues long. This entry keeps only the CDR3 DNA: 42 bases, framed from base 1.

Using the deep immunoSEQ assay, multiplex PCR amplified TCR CDR3 regions from genomic DNA. For each cell subset, the extracted genomic DNA was distributed evenly across all wells of several immunoSEQ 96-well plates, and each plate served as one replicate. For sorted subsets, 200 ng of genomic DNA, equivalent to around 31,000 T cell genomes, went into each replicate PCR. Purified libraries were quantified with a Qubit 3.0 fluorometer, sized on a Bioanalyzer 2100, and re-quantified with the KAPA Library Quantification kit. Every immunoSEQ 96-well plate was sequenced on a dedicated single-read 150-cycle Illumina NextSeq 550 flow cell. Concerning the study's data processing: Because the immunoSEQ output held only junctional sequences and lacked quality scores, the filtering could not match the filtering applied to full-length reads. To assign V/J genes and CDR3, sequences were annotated using PyIR, a Python wrapper for IgBLAST v1.9, with IMGT germline references. Reads were filtered out if the reads had weak V/J assignments (E-value above 1e-6), no CDR3, stop codons, out-of-frame junctions, or ambiguous translated residues. V3J clonotypes were defined as sequences sharing the same inferred V gene, J gene, and CDR3 amino acid sequence. Percentage overlap between repertoires was computed as shared unique clonotypes divided by the size of the smaller repertoire. Repertoire richness was assessed with RTK rarefaction, the Chao1 estimator, and Recon v2.1 estimates of unobserved clonotypes. Generation probabilities were computed with OLGA for all TCRbeta clonotypes obtained by the gDNA method from a few donors. As stored in TCRdb, this immuneACCESS dataset retains in-frame rearrangements with V and J assigned. A fraction of the clones does not appear; measured against another copy, unresolved V genes explain less than half of the discrepancy, and the remainder lacks a known reason. The DNA was the basis for D and trimming; V, J and clone size are from that table. The sample includes roughly 700,000 clones, with approximately 74% observed a single time. Over 1.5% of the sample goes to the ten largest clones.

Sample: memory CD4+ T cells sorted from blood. In the paper's terms, the cell subset or site label means: CD45RA-negative fraction. The V gene is TRBV6-1 and the J gene is TRBJ1-5; the D gene is unclear. This TCR was recovered from a woman aged 25 to 39 in good health. For the CDR3, the sequence is CASSEVSSNQPQHF. The nucleotides are TGTGCCAGCAGTGAAGTCAGTAGCAATCAGCCCCAGCATTTT.